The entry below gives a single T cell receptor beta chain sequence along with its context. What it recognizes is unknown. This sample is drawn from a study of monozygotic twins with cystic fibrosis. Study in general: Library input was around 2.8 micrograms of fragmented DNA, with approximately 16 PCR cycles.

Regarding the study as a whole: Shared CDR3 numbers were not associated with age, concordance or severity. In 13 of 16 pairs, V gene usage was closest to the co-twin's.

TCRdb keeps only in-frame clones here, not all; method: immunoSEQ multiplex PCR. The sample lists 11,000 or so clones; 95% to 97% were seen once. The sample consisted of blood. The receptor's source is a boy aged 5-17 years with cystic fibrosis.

The CDR3 here is CASSLDRGQETQYF. As DNA, the CDR3 is TGTGCCAGCAGTCTGGACAGGGGTCAAGAGACCCAGTACTTC. This rearrangement joins TRBV6-1 to TRBJ2-5; 9 positions agree with TRBD1. Germline V CDR1 and CDR2: MNHNS, SASEGT. This CDR3 is built from 14 residues. J was trimmed by 2 bases and V by 5 bases; bases with no gene match: 3.